Listed below are T cell receptor beta chains from one sample, sequenced in a study of blood T cell repertoires in COVID-19. Using immunoSEQ multiplex PCR, the repertoire was profiled, and TCRdb retains in-frame clones only, with some absent. The table has roughly 120,000 clones, around 85% seen once. The sequenced material came from peripheral blood. Receptors originate from a human donor in a cohort sampled during active COVID-19. CDR3s include the opening cysteine and the closing phenylalanine or tryptophan. The D gene is left open where the match is weak. Clone size is not always given. Where it is, it says once, few, many or a class for expanded clones.

>TRBD2|NA|TRBJ2-2|TRBV4-2
TGTGCCAGCAATAGCGGGGGGGCCGGGGACACCGGGGAGCTGTTTTTT
CASNSGGAGDTGELFF
>TRBD1|once|TRBJ1-2|TRBV30
TGTGCCTGGAGGGACCCTGGACAGGATGGCTACACCTTC
CAWRDPGQDGYTF
>NA|NA|TRBJ2-7|TRBV28
TGTGCCAGCAGTTTTCCTCTCTCCTACGAGCAGTACTTC
CASSFPLSYEQYF
>TRBD1|few|TRBJ1-5|TRBV2
TGTGCCAGCAGACGACAGGGGACGAGCAATCAGCCCCAGCATTTT
CASRRQGTSNQPQHF
>TRBD1|few|TRBJ1-1|TRBV2
TGTGCCAGCAGGCCCGGGACAGGGGTGAACACTGAAGCTTTCTTT
CASRPGTGVNTEAFF
>NA|NA|TRBJ1-3|TRBV5-1
TGCGCCAGCAGCCCAAGGGGGGGAGACACCATATATTTT
CASSPRGGDTIYF
>NA|NA|TRBJ1-2|TRBV4-3
TGCGCCAGCAGCCAAGATCTTGGGCGGGGATGGACGACTGGCTACACCTTC
CASSQDLGRGWTTGYTF
>TRBD2|once|TRBJ2-3|TRBV4-3
TGCGCCAGCAGCCAACAACATGCCGGGACTACGGGCACAGATACGCAGTATTTT
CASSQQHAGTTGTDTQYF
>NA|NA|TRBJ1-2|TRBV12-3/TRBV12-4
TGTGCCAGCAGTCCCGCGGTCCCCTATGGCTACACCTTC
CASSPAVPYGYTF
>NA|NA|TRBJ2-7|TRBV7-2
TGTGCCAGCAGCCCTTCCCGGTCCGGTCAGTACTTC
CASSPSRSGQYF
>TRBD2|NA|TRBJ2-7|TRBV6-6
TGTGCCAGCAGTACGCGGGGGGGGGCCTACGAGCAGTACTTC
CASSTRGGAYEQYF
>NA|NA|TRBJ2-7|TRBV4-1
TGCGCCAGCAGCCAAGTTGGGGGCGGGGGAATCTACGAGCAGTACTTC
CASSQVGGGGIYEQYF
>TRBD1|once|TRBJ2-7|TRBV11-2
TGTGCCAGCAGCCCGACAGGGTATCCTCAATACGAGCAGTACTTC
CASSPTGYPQYEQYF
>NA|few|TRBJ1-5|TRBV6-5
TGTGCCAGCTCCGGGGGGAGGGGACAGCCCCAGCATTTT
CASSGGRGQPQHF
>NA|once|TRBJ2-1|TRBV6-2/TRBV6-3
TGTGCCAGCAGTCCACTAGTGACCTACAATGAGCAGTTCTTC
CASSPLVTYNEQFF
>NA|NA|TRBJ1-3|TRBV10-3
TGTGCCATCAGTGAGTCGGCCGCCGCCGGAAACACCATATATTTT
CAISESAAAGNTIYF
>TRBD2|NA|TRBJ2-3|TRBV27
TGTGCCAGCAGTTCACCGGGGCGGGGGGACACAGATACGCAGTATTTT
CASSSPGRGDTDTQYF
>TRBD1|NA|TRBJ2-7|TRBV5-4
TGTGCCAGCAGCCTCACAGGGGGCGCAGTCTACGAGCAGTACTTC
CASSLTGGAVYEQYF
>NA|few|TRBJ2-1|TRBV5-4
TGTGCCAGCAGCCGGCAGGTCCGCAATGAGCAGTTCTTC
CASSRQVRNEQFF
>TRBD2|NA|TRBJ2-1|TRBV7-2
TGTGCCAGCAGCTCGAGACTAGCGGGGGGTGGCAATGAGCAGTTCTTC
CASSSRLAGGGNEQFF
>TRBD2|NA|TRBJ2-5|TRBV18
TGTGCCAGCTCCTCCTCGGCAGCGGGGGTTGAGACCCAGTACTTC
CASSSSAAGVETQYF
>TRBD1|NA|TRBJ1-2|TRBV28
TGTGCCAGCAGTTTAGGGACAGGGGGCTATGGCTACACCTTC
CASSLGTGGYGYTF